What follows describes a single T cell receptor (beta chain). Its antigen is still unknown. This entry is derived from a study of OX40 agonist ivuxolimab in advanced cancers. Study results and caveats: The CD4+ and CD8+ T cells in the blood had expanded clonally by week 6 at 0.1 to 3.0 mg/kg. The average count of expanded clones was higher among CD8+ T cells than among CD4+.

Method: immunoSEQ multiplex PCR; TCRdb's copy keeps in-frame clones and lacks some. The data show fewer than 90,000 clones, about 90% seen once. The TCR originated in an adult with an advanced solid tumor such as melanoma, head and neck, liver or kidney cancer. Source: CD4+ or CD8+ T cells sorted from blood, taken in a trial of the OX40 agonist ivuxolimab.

In nucleotides, the CDR3 is TGCGCCAGCAGCTTCGGAACAGGGAATCAGCCCCAGCATTTT. Translating gives CASSFGTGNQPQHF. This sequence joins TRBV5-1 and TRBJ1-5; tentative D call: TRBD1 (6 bases). Trimming left V 2 bases short and J 4 bases short, with 10 bases between. The CDR3 consists of 14 residues. Germline values: CDR1 SGHRS, CDR2 YFSETQ.